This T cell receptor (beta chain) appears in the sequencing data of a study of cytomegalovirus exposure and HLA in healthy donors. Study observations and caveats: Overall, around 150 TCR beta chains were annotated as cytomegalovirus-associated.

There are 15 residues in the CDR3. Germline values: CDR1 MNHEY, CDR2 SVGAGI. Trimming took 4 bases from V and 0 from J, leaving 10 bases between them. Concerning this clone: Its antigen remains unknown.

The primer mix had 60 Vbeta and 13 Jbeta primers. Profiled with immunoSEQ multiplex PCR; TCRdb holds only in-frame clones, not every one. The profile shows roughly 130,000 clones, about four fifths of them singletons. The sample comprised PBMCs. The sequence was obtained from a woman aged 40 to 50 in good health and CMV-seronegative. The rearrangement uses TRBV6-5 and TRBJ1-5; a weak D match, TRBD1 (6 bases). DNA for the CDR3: TGTGCCAGCAGTTCGGACAGTTATAGCAATCAGCCCCAGCATTTT. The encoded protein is CASSSDSYSNQPQHF.